Listed below are T cell receptor beta chains from one sample, sequenced in a study of T cells in Graves' hyperthyroidism and ophthalmopathy. From the multiplex PCR reads, TCRdb called clonotypes with MiXCR, one entry per CDR3 protein. The data contain around 500,000 distinct CDR3 sequences, 12% to 15% of them singletons. Specimen: blood. The receptors come from a woman between 40 and 50 years old with Graves' hyperthyroidism. CDR3s include the opening cysteine and the closing phenylalanine or tryptophan. The D gene is left open where the match is weak. Expanded clones are given a class, and other clones once, few, many or no size at all.

D gene	CDR3 length	V gene	clone size	J gene	CDR3 DNA	CDR3 protein
TRBD1	14	TRBV5-1	many	TRBJ1-2	TGCGCCAGCAGCTCCGGGACAGATAACTATGGCTACACCTTC	CASSSGTDNYGYTF
NA	15	TRBV7-2	NA	TRBJ1-2	TGTGCCAGCAGGCCTGGGCCTCTGGGGGACTATGGCTACACCTTC	CASRPGPLGDYGYTF
TRBD1	14	TRBV11-3	many	TRBJ2-1	TGTGCCAGCAGCCCAGACAGGGCGGTTGGTGAGCAGTTCTTC	CASSPDRAVGEQFF
NA	14	TRBV13	few	TRBJ2-5	TGTGCCAGCAGCTTAGCCGGGTTCCAAGAGACCCAGTACTTC	CASSLAGFQETQYF
TRBD2	17	TRBV6-6	few	TRBJ2-7	TGTGCCAGCAGTTACTTAATAGCGGGTAGTAGCTCCTACGAGCAGTACTTC	CASSYLIAGSSSYEQYF
NA	13	TRBV10-3	few	TRBJ1-1	TGTGCCATTACGGACAGTCATATCACTGAAGCTTTCTTT	CAITDSHITEAFF
TRBD1	16	TRBV19	NA	TRBJ1-4	TGTGCCAGTAGTCCGAGACAGGGCGCCGTTAATGAAAAACTGTTTTTT	CASSPRQGAVNEKLFF
TRBD1	15	TRBV11-2	many	TRBJ1-1	TGTGCCAGCAGCACCAGGACAGGGCGGAACACTGAAGCTTTCTTT	CASSTRTGRNTEAFF
NA	18	TRBV28	many	TRBJ2-5	TGTGCCAGCAGCTCCATTCGGGGGCTTATCGGCTCCCGGGAGACCCAGTACTTC	CASSSIRGLIGSRETQYF
NA	14	TRBV30	many	TRBJ2-1	TGTGCCTGGAGGCGTCTCAGCTCCTACAATGAGCAGTTCTTC	CAWRRLSSYNEQFF
TRBD2	13	TRBV12-3/TRBV12-4	many	TRBJ2-7	TGTGCCAGCAAGCGGGGTCCGGGAGACGAGCAGTACTTC	CASKRGPGDEQYF
NA	14	TRBV9	few	TRBJ2-7	TGTGCCAGCAGCGTAGGGGTAACCTCCTACGAGCAGTACTTC	CASSVGVTSYEQYF
NA	15	TRBV9	many	TRBJ2-1	TGTGCCAGCAGCGTTGGGACGGGCTCCTACAATGAGCAGTTCTTC	CASSVGTGSYNEQFF
NA	11	TRBV29-1	few	TRBJ1-2	TGCAGCGTTGAAGAGGCGGCCGGCTACACCTTC	CSVEEAAGYTF
NA	16	TRBV28	many	TRBJ2-7	TGTGCCAGCAATTTTGGAGCCCAAGAAAGTATTTACGAGCAGTACTTC	CASNFGAQESIYEQYF
TRBD2	20	TRBV12-3/TRBV12-4	many	TRBJ2-3	TGTGCCAGCAGTTTAGGCGCCCGAAGCATTAGCGGGAGTGGCACAGATACGCAGTATTTT	CASSLGARSISGSGTDTQYF
NA	13	TRBV11-3	many	TRBJ2-1	TGTGCCAGCAGCTACGGCCCCGGCGCTGAGCAGTTCTTC	CASSYGPGAEQFF
TRBD2	17	TRBV6-1	many	TRBJ2-1	TGTGCCAGCAGAGACACTGCAGGACTAGCGGGGAACAATGAGCAGTTCTTC	CASRDTAGLAGNNEQFF
NA	16	TRBV12-3/TRBV12-4	few	TRBJ2-6	TGTGCCAGCAGTAGGGACGCCGCCTCTGGGGCCAACGTCCTGACTTTC	CASSRDAASGANVLTF
NA	13	TRBV11-2	many	TRBJ2-5	TGTGCCAGCAGCTTGGAATTTGTGGAGACCCAGTACTTC	CASSLEFVETQYF
NA	13	TRBV28	many	TRBJ1-2	TGTGCCAGCAGTTTAGGCTGGGGATATGGCTACACCTTC	CASSLGWGYGYTF
NA	14	TRBV4-1	many	TRBJ2-3	TGCGCCAGCAGCCTCAGGATGGGGACAGATACGCAGTATTTT	CASSLRMGTDTQYF
TRBD1	18	TRBV5-1	many	TRBJ1-2	TGCGCCAGCAGCTTGGAGGGGGACAGGGGCCCGCGGTCCTATGGCTACACCTTC	CASSLEGDRGPRSYGYTF
NA	16	TRBV3-1	NA	TRBJ1-1	TGTGCCAGCAGCCAAGATCAAGGAGGGGGGGTATCTGAAGCTTTCTTT	CASSQDQGGGVSEAFF
NA	15	TRBV5-1	NA	TRBJ2-3	TGCGCCAGCAGTAGCCAGACTGGGGACACAGATACGCAGTATTTT	CASSSQTGDTDTQYF
TRBD1	15	TRBV5-1	NA	TRBJ1-1	TGCGCCAGCAGCTCTAGACAGGGGCTTAACACTGAAGCTTTCTTT	CASSSRQGLNTEAFF
TRBD2	16	TRBV3-1	NA	TRBJ2-1	TGTGCCAGCAGCCACTACGCGATAGCGGGAGGATCTGAGCAGTTCTTC	CASSHYAIAGGSEQFF
TRBD2	13	TRBV29-1	few	TRBJ2-5	TGCAGCGGAACTAGCGGGAGCGGAGAGACCCAGTACTTC	CSGTSGSGETQYF
NA	13	TRBV20-1	NA	TRBJ2-5	TGCAGTGCTCTCCTTGGGGGCGCAGAGACCCAGTACTTC	CSALLGGAETQYF
TRBD2	14	TRBV20-1	few	TRBJ2-7	TGCAGTGCTGGTGGCGGGACTAGCGCGGGCGAGCAGTACTTC	CSAGGGTSAGEQYF
TRBD1	15	TRBV2	many	TRBJ1-5	TGTGCCAGCAGAGGGACAGGGGGACGGACTGGGCCCCAGCATTTT	CASRGTGGRTGPQHF
NA	15	TRBV27	NA	TRBJ2-3	TGTGCCAGCAGTTTAGCGGGCCACACCGGAGATACGCAGTATTTT	CASSLAGHTGDTQYF
NA	11	TRBV29-1	NA	TRBJ1-1	TGCAGCGTTGAAAGGAGTTTCGAAGCTTTCTTT	CSVERSFEAFF
NA	14	TRBV29-1	many	TRBJ1-1	TGCAGCGTGGGGGGGACATTTCTAAACACTGAAGCTTTCTTT	CSVGGTFLNTEAFF
NA	11	TRBV29-1	few	TRBJ2-1	TGCAGCGGTAGGAATTACAATGAGCAGTTCTTC	CSGRNYNEQFF
TRBD2	17	TRBV20-1	many	TRBJ2-1	TGCAGTGCTAGAGATTATAGTGCGGGAGGCTCCTACAATGAGCAGTTCTTC	CSARDYSAGGSYNEQFF
TRBD1	19	TRBV6-2/TRBV6-3	once	TRBJ2-2	TGTGCCAGCAGTTACTCGAAGCCGGGACAGGGGGCGAACACCGGGGAGCTGTTTTTT	CASSYSKPGQGANTGELFF
TRBD1	15	TRBV19	NA	TRBJ1-2	TGTGCCAGTAGTCGAACTCAGGACAGGGGTCATGGCTACACCTTC	CASSRTQDRGHGYTF
NA	13	TRBV9	NA	TRBJ2-5	TGTGCCAGCAGCGTAGGCCCACGAGAGACCCAGTACTTC	CASSVGPRETQYF
TRBD1	15	TRBV9	few	TRBJ1-1	TGTGCCAGCAGCGCCCGAGGGGGCTGGGACACTGAAGCTTTCTTT	CASSARGGWDTEAFF
NA	14	TRBV12-3/TRBV12-4	many	TRBJ1-1	TGTGCCAGCAGTCCTCCGAGGGAAGAGCGTGAAGCTTTCTTT	CASSPPREEREAFF
TRBD1	14	TRBV30	many	TRBJ2-7	TGTGCCTGGAGTTTAGGACAGGGGACCTACGAGCAGTACTTC	CAWSLGQGTYEQYF
NA	12	TRBV20-1	few	TRBJ1-2	TGCAGTGCCCCGGGGGCTCTCTATGGCTACACCTTC	CSAPGALYGYTF
TRBD1	12	TRBV20-1	few	TRBJ2-7	TGCAGTCCCGTGACAGGGCCCTACGAGCAGTACTTC	CSPVTGPYEQYF